This T cell receptor beta chain was captured in a study of cytomegalovirus exposure and HLA in healthy donors. The CDR3 is made up of 13 amino acids. CDR1 MNHNY and CDR2 SVGAGI come from the germline V gene (reference sequence). The V end was cut by 6 bases, the J end by 0 bases, with 8 bases between. Some clones are missing from TCRdb's copy, which holds only in-frame ones; the method was immunoSEQ multiplex PCR. The table records some 250,000 clones, roughly 90% of them present only once. The sequence was obtained from a woman younger than 35 in good health and CMV-seronegative. Sequenced material: PBMCs. The chain recombines TRBV6-6 with TRBJ1-1, with unresolved D. CDR3 coding DNA: TGTGCCAGCAGCCACAGAGTGAACACTGAAGCTTTCTTT. Translated, it gives CASSHRVNTEAFF.